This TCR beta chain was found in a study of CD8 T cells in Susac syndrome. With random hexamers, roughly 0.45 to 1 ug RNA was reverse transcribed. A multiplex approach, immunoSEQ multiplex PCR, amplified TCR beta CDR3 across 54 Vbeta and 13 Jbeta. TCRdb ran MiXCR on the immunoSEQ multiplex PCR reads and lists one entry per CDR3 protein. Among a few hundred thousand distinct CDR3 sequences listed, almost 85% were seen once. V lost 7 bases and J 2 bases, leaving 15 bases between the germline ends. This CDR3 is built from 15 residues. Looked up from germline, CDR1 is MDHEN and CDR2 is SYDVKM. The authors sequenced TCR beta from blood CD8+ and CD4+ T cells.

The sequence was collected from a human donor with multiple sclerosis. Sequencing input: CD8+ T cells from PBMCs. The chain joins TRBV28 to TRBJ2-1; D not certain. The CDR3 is CASNPAEVTYNEQFF. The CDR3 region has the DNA TGTGCCAGCAATCCGGCCGAAGTCACCTACAATGAGCAGTTCTTC.